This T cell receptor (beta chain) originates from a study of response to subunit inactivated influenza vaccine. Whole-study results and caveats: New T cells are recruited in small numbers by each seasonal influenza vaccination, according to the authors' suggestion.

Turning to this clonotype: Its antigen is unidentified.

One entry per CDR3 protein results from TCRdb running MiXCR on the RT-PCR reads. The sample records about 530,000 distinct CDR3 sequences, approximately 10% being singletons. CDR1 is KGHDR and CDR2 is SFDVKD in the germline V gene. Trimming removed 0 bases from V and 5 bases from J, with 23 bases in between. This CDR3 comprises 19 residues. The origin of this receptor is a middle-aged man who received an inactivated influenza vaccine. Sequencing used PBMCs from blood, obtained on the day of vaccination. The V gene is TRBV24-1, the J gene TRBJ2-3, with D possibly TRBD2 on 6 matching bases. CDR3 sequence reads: CATSDLLDIWASEGDTQYF. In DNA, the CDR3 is TGTGCCACCAGTGATTTGCTAGACATTTGGGCTAGCGAAGGAGATACGCAGTATTTT.